Shown below are 9 T cell receptor beta chains from a single sample sequenced in a study of blood T cell repertoires in COVID-19. The table came from immunoSEQ multiplex PCR; TCRdb's copy has only in-frame clones and leaves some out. This sample has about 180,000 clones; more than 75% occur once, and the top ten carry around 0.6%. The sample consisted of peripheral blood. The receptors originated from a man in his sixties with COVID-19, enrolled during active disease.

The V gene is TRBV10-3, the J gene TRBJ1-1; no definite D call. Germline-derived CDR1 and CDR2 are ENHRY and SYGVKD. The CDR3 has 14 amino acids. V dropped 6 bases and J dropped 2 bases, with 13 bases sitting between them. The CDR3 DNA reads TGTGCCATCAGCCGAACAGATCGTAACACTGAAGCTTTCTTT. Protein: CAISRTDRNTEAFF.

This chain links TRBV11-3 with TRBJ1-6, with no clear D. V lost 1 base and J 7 bases, leaving 5 bases between the germline ends. CDR1 and CDR2 from the germline V gene are SGHNT and YENEEA. The CDR3 runs 13 residues. The CDR3 is CASSLGLNSPLHF. In DNA form, the CDR3 reads TGTGCCAGCAGCTTAGGTCTAAATTCACCCCTCCACTTT.

The chain is built from TRBV18 and TRBJ2-1, with a possible D match to TRBD1 (6 bases). The CDR3 loop spans 11 amino acids. Trimming pared 6 bases from V and 8 bases from J, leaving 8 bases between. Germline loops: CDR1 KGHSH, CDR2 LQKENI. For the CDR3, the DNA is TGTGCCAGCTCGCGACAGGATGAGCAGTTCTTC. Amino acid sequence: CASSRQDEQFF.

The chain recombines TRBV6-5 with TRBJ2-1; 10 nucleotides agree with TRBD2. The CDR3 has 16 residues. V lost 4 bases and J lost 3; bases outside the gene matches: 6. CDR1 is MNHEY, CDR2 SVGAGI, per germline. CDR3: CASSSGTSVNYNEQFF. In DNA, the CDR3 is TGTGCCAGCAGTTCCGGGACTAGCGTGAACTACAATGAGCAGTTCTTC.

This chain connects TRBV7-9 to TRBJ2-5; D might be TRBD2 (7 bases). Germline CDR1 and CDR2: SEHNR and FQNEAQ (reference sequence). The CDR3 is 15 amino acids. Between the trimmed V and J ends, which lost 7 bases and 1 base, there was a span of 16 bases. CDR3 nucleotide sequence: TGTGCCAGCACCCAGAGAGGGGGGGCCCAAGAGACCCAGTACTTC. Translating gives CASTQRGGAQETQYF.

The chain is built from TRBV5-1 and TRBJ1-1, with D tentatively TRBD1 (5 bases). The CDR3 sequence is 16 residues long. The V and J ends lost 0 bases and 6 bases respectively, with 18 bases between them. In germline, CDR1 is SGHRS, CDR2 YFSETQ. For the CDR3, the DNA is TGCGCCAGCAGCTTGGCCCAGGGAATAAGTGTTTCTGAAGCTTTCTTT. Translating gives CASSLAQGISVSEAFF. Looking up the rest from reference TRBV5-1 and TRBJ1-1 gives the full variable domain: KAGVTQTPRYLIKTRGQQVTLSCSPISGHRSVSWYQQTPGQGLQFLFEYFSETQRNKGNFPGRFSGRQFSNSRSEMNVSTLELGDSALYLCASSLAQGISVSEAFFGQGTRLTVV.

J is TRBJ2-1 and V is TRBV23-1; D possibly corresponds to TRBD2 (6 bases). TRBV23-1 is known as an ORF, though its function is uncertain. The CDR3 extends over 20 amino acids. The V end lost 4 bases, the J end lost 8 bases, and 33 bases lay between the germline ends. CDR3 coding DNA: TGCGCCAGCAGTCTTCCAAAACCGCCTCGCGGGACTCTCCCTAGGTATGAGCAGTTCTTC. Amino acids: CASSLPKPPRGTLPRYEQFF.

The V call is TRBV6-5, the J call TRBJ1-2; D is undetermined. CDR1 is MNHEY and CDR2 is SVGAGI in the germline V gene. CDR3 size: 14 residues. V was clipped by 2 bases and J by 2 bases, with 9 bases between them. The CDR3 sequence is CASSYSHENYGYTF. CDR3 nucleotide sequence: TGTGCCAGCAGTTACAGTCACGAGAACTATGGCTACACCTTC.

The V and J genes are TRBV5-1 and TRBJ1-2; the D is unclear. The CDR3 extends over 14 amino acids. V was cut by 7 bases and J by 5 bases, with 18 bases left in between. Germline assignment: CDR1 SGHRS and CDR2 YFSETQ. The CDR3 bases are TGCGCCAGCTCACGTGGTCACAACGATTATGGCTACACCTTC. Translation: CASSRGHNDYGYTF.